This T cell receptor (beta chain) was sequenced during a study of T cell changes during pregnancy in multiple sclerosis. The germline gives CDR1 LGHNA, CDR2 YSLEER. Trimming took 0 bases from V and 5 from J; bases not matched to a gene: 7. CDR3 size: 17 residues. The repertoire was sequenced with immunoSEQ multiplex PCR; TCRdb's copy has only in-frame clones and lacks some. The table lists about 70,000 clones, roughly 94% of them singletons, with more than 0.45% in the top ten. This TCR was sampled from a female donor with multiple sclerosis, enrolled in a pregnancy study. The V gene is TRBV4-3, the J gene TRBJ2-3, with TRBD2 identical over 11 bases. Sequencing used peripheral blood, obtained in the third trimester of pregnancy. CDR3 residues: CASSQDLAGGRGDTQYF. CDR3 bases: TGCGCCAGCAGCCAAGATTTAGCGGGGGGGCGTGGAGATACGCAGTATTTT.